This is a list of T cell receptor beta chains from one sample in a study of T cell responses to AZD1222 COVID-19 vaccine. Method: immunoSEQ multiplex PCR; TCRdb's copy keeps in-frame clones and lacks some. Seen here are about 120,000 clones, less than 90% observed once, and the top ten hold 7.5%. The material sequenced was peripheral blood, taken on day 0 of AZD1222 vaccination. These receptors were taken from an adult in good health. Both conserved end residues are part of each CDR3. Fields, in order: J gene, D gene, clone size, V gene, CDR3 protein, CDR3 DNA. D genes are given only for firm matches. Size is omitted from some rows. Given values are once, few, many or a class for expanded clones.

TRBJ2-7 TRBD1 once TRBV9 CASSAGDRAVPYEQYF TGTGCCAGCAGCGCTGGGGACAGGGCCGTCCCTTACGAGCAGTACTTC
TRBJ2-4 . . TRBV28 CASSLWDRNIQYF TGTGCCAGCAGTTTATGGGACAGAAACATTCAGTACTTC
TRBJ1-1 . . TRBV27 CASSLRENTEAFF TGTGCCAGCAGTTTAAGAGAGAACACTGAAGCTTTCTTT
TRBJ2-3 . . TRBV27 CASSLKPIRVDTQYF TGTGCCAGCAGTTTAAAACCCATTCGTGTAGATACGCAGTATTTT
TRBJ2-3 TRBD2 . TRBV11-1 CASSPPGGWDRDTQYF TGTGCCAGCAGCCCGCCGGGGGGTTGGGATAGAGATACGCAGTATTTT
TRBJ1-4 . . TRBV12-3/TRBV12-4 CASSFFRDSKLFF TGTGCCAGCAGTTTCTTTAGGGACTCTAAACTGTTTTTT
TRBJ1-5 . . TRBV29-1 CSVEAGMGQPQHF TGCAGCGTTGAAGCAGGCATGGGGCAGCCCCAGCATTTT
TRBJ2-3 TRBD2 . TRBV27 CASSLLAGESTDTQYF TGTGCCAGCAGTCTACTAGCGGGGGAGAGCACAGATACGCAGTATTTT
TRBJ1-4 TRBD1 . TRBV30 CAWGQGGEKLFF TGTGCCTGGGGACAGGGCGGTGAAAAACTGTTTTTT
TRBJ2-2 . . TRBV6-6 CASSSDVNTGELFF TGTGCCAGCAGTTCGGACGTAAACACCGGGGAGCTGTTTTTT
TRBJ1-6 . once TRBV5-1 CASSPSGANSPLHF TGCGCCAGCAGCCCAAGCGGTGCGAATTCACCCCTCCACTTT
TRBJ1-1 . once TRBV9 CASSTDRLIGGTEAFF TGTGCCAGCAGCACGGACAGACTAATTGGAGGCACTGAAGCTTTCTTT
TRBJ2-3 . . TRBV11-2 CASSPVAGSPFTDTQYF TGTGCCAGCAGCCCTGTTGCGGGGAGCCCGTTCACAGATACGCAGTATTTT
TRBJ2-5 . . TRBV6-5 CASSQQLHQETQYF TGTGCCAGCAGTCAACAGTTACACCAAGAGACCCAGTACTTC